The entry below describes one T cell receptor beta chain. Its target antigen remains unknown. No base quality values were provided; no much bigger clone lies one nucleotide off. The same CDR3 arises from other DNA sequences in this sample as well. Including cysteine and phenylalanine, the CDR3 has 11 amino acids. The DNA shown is the 33-base CDR3, in frame from base 1. As encoded in the germline V gene (reference sequence), CDR1 is DFQATT while CDR2 is SNEGSKA. Between the V and J ends, shortened by 3 bases and 3 bases respectively, the junction contains 6 bases. This sample was included in a study of technical replicates of blood from several donors (TCRdb year 2017). The library was produced with the immunoSEQ multiplex PCR assay. TCRdb stores this immuneACCESS table with in-frame sequences only. Part of the clones is absent; in the studies checked, under half of the shortfall reflects unresolved V genes, and no reason is known for the rest. This sample is represented by 85,000 to 100,000 clones; 95% of them were singletons. The ten largest clones represent roughly 0.2% of the sample.

The sequence joins TRBV20-1 to TRBJ2-7, with the identity of the D gene unclear. Sequences were obtained from T cells isolated from PBMCs. The sequence was collected from a human donor in good health. The DNA is as follows: TGCAGTGCTAGGAGGAGCTACGAGCAGTACTTC. The resulting protein is CSARRSYEQYF.